The 5 T cell receptor beta chains below all came from one sample that was sequenced in a study of PD-1 blockade in classical Hodgkin lymphoma. Sequencing used immunoSEQ multiplex PCR; TCRdb keeps in-frame clones, though not all of them. The sample gives around 24,000 clones, more than 75% of which show up once; around a fifth is in the top ten. The sample's time point: cycle 4 day 1 (C4D1), after less than 7 weeks of nivolumab. Relapse after autologous stem cell transplantation occurred in every patient, and brentuximab vedotin exposure varied. This specimen was peripheral blood mononuclear cells (PBMCs), taken before the fourth cycle of nivolumab. These receptor sequences come from a human donor with classical Hodgkin lymphoma.

The chain carries TRBV9 and TRBJ2-3; 10 bases are shared with TRBD2. The J segment lost 1 base and the V segment lost 3 bases, leaving 2 bases of the junction unmatched. The V gene's germline CDR1 is SGDLS and CDR2 YYNGEE. The CDR3 sequence is 15 residues long. In nucleotides, the CDR3 is TGTGCCAGCAGCGGAGGGACTAGCGGCACAGATACGCAGTATTTT. Protein: CASSGGTSGTDTQYF.

The chain links TRBV29-1 to TRBJ2-1; D is undetermined. The V end lost 4 bases, the J end lost 0 bases, and 7 bases lay between the germline ends. Germline loops: CDR1 SQVTM, CDR2 ANQGSEA. There are 13 residues in the CDR3. Here the CDR3 DNA reads TGCAGCGTTGGGCCAAGCTCCTACAATGAGCAGTTCTTC. As protein: CSVGPSSYNEQFF.

This sequence joins TRBV7-9 and TRBJ1-1; D not certain. Germline CDR1 SEHNR, CDR2 FQNEAQ (reference sequence). The CDR3 is made up of 13 amino acids. Between the trimmed V and J ends, which lost 4 bases and 6 bases, there was a span of 12 bases. The CDR3, as DNA: TGTGCCAGCAGCTCGACCCGGACCTCTGAAGCTTTCTTT. Encoded protein: CASSSTRTSEAFF.

The rearrangement joins TRBV11-2 to TRBJ2-1, with D perhaps matching TRBD2 (6 bases). The CDR3 spans 15 residues. CDR1 SGHAT and CDR2 FQNNGV come from the germline V gene. V dropped 1 base and J dropped 4 bases, with 11 bases sitting between them. The CDR3 sequence is CASSLAGLSYNEQFF. The CDR3 nucleotides are TGTGCCAGCAGCTTAGCCGGACTAAGTTACAATGAGCAGTTCTTC.

This clone has only a few counts. This rearrangement joins TRBV19 to TRBJ1-4, with 12 bases aligning to TRBD1. The CDR3 has 19 residues. CDR1 is LNHDA, CDR2 SQIVND, per germline (reference sequence). V gave up 5 bases and J gave up 8 bases; unmatched junction bases: 18. In DNA, the CDR3 is TGTGCCAGTAGTTCTGGGGACCGGGACAGGGGGCCGAAAAGGGAAAAACTGTTTTTT. Amino acid sequence: CASSSGDRDRGPKREKLFF.